The 14 T cell receptor beta chains below all came from one sample that was sequenced in a study of blood T cell repertoires in COVID-19. This table comes from immunoSEQ multiplex PCR, and its TCRdb copy is limited to in-frame clones, with some not included. In the table there are 450,000 to 500,000 clones, about 85% of which are singletons. Sequencing was performed on PBMCs or T cells enriched from blood (not recorded which). The receptors were gathered from a woman aged 55-70 years who had recovered from COVID-19.

V usage is TRBV4-1 and J usage is TRBJ1-1; the D is unclear. There are 19 residues in the CDR3. Germline lookup yields CDR1 MGHRA and CDR2 YSYEKL. V was pared by 4 bases and J by 3 bases, with 27 bases between. The CDR3 DNA sequence: TGCGCCAGCAGCCGCGCCGCGGGAAGCTCCGGTGGCGTCGACACTGAAGCTTTCTTT. Amino acid sequence: CASSRAAGSSGGVDTEAFF.

The chain recombines TRBV4-1 with TRBJ1-2; 8 bases are shared with TRBD1. The CDR3 is 15 residues long. After removal of 4 bases from V and 4 bases from J, the junction contained 8 bases not matched to a gene. Germline-derived CDR1 and CDR2 are MGHRA and YSYEKL. CDR3 sequence reads: CASSLRTGQVYGYTF. In nucleotides, the CDR3 is TGCGCCAGCAGCCTGAGGACAGGGCAGGTCTATGGCTACACCTTC.

The chain uses TRBV4-1 and TRBJ2-4; 7 bases match TRBD1. Losses at the gene ends were 8 bases for V and 0 bases for J; bases not matched to a gene: 4. Germline V gene data show CDR1 as MGHRA and CDR2 as YSYEKL. This CDR3 is built from 14 residues. The CDR3 nucleotides are TGCGCCAGCGGGACAGTTCTAGCCAAAAACATTCAGTACTTC. The encoded protein is CASGTVLAKNIQYF.

The genes are TRBV20-1 and TRBJ2-7, with TRBD2 identical over 8 bases. Germline V gives CDR1 DFQATT, CDR2 SNEGSKA (reference sequence). The CDR3 has 11 residues. DNA of the CDR3: TGCAGCCCGGGGGGGTTACGCGAGCAGTACTTC. The encoded protein is CSPGGLREQYF.

The rearrangement uses TRBV19 and TRBJ2-1; no clear D gene. Trimming left V 3 bases short and J 5 bases short, with 8 bases between. The V gene's germline CDR1 is LNHDA and CDR2 SQIVND (reference sequence). The length of the CDR3 is 13 residues. The DNA for the CDR3 is TGTGCCAGTAGTATCAACCTAAACAATGAGCAGTTCTTC. The encoded protein is CASSINLNNEQFF.

The chain joins TRBV11-2 to TRBJ2-7; 7 bases agree with TRBD1. CDR3 length: 16 amino acids. Germline assignment: CDR1 SGHAT and CDR2 FQNNGV. V gave up 6 bases and J gave up 2 bases; unmatched junction bases: 13. The CDR3 loop is CASSFGSGTATYEQYF. In DNA, the CDR3 is TGTGCCAGCAGTTTTGGTTCCGGGACAGCAACCTACGAGCAGTACTTC.

The rearrangement uses TRBV19 and TRBJ1-1; 7 bases agree with TRBD1. The germline CDR1 and CDR2 sequences are LNHDA and SQIVND (reference sequence). The CDR3 is made up of 15 amino acids. V trimming: 4 bases; J trimming: 1 base; junction bases outside the gene matches: 6. CDR3 in DNA: TGTGCCAGTAGTACCTGGGACAGACCGAACACTGAAGCTTTCTTT. Translated: CASSTWDRPNTEAFF. Variable domain in full (rest from reference TRBV19 and TRBJ1-1): DGGITQSPKYLFRKEGQNVTLSCEQNLNHDAMYWYRQDPGQGLRLIYYSQIVNDFQKGDIAEGYSVSREKKESFPLTVTSAQKNPTAFYLCASSTWDRPNTEAFFGQGTRLTVV.

The chain employs TRBV5-1 and TRBJ2-5; 7 nucleotides align to TRBD1. The CDR3 consists of 15 residues. V shed 5 bases, J shed 2 bases, and the junction held 9 bases outside the gene matches. CDR1 is SGHRS and CDR2 is YFSETQ in the germline V gene. The CDR3 nucleotides are TGCGCCAGCAGTTCGACAGGGAGCCGACAAGAGACCCAGTACTTC. Protein sequence: CASSSTGSRQETQYF.

The chain uses TRBV30 and TRBJ1-2; tentative D call: TRBD1 (6 bases). Trimming stripped 2 bases from V and 2 bases from J, with 15 bases between. This CDR3 comprises 15 residues. CDR1 is GTSNPN and CDR2 is SVGIG in the germline V gene (reference sequence). This CDR3 is CAWSRQDSLNYGYTF. The CDR3 nucleotides read TGTGCCTGGAGTCGCCAGGACAGTCTAAACTATGGCTACACCTTC. The full variable domain, rest sourced from reference TRBV30 and TRBJ1-2, is SQTIHQWPATLVQPVGSPLSLECTVEGTSNPNLYWYRQAAGRGLQLLFYSVGIGQISSEVPQNLSASRPQDRQFILSSKKLLLSDSGFYLCAWSRQDSLNYGYTFGSGTRLTVV.

This chain connects TRBV30 to TRBJ1-6, with D maybe TRBD1 (6 bases). V gave up 3 bases and J gave up 7 bases, with 7 bases separating them. CDR1 and CDR2 (germline): GTSNPN, SVGIG (reference sequence). The CDR3 covers 12 residues. As DNA, the CDR3 is TGTGCCTGGAGAACAGGGAATTCACCCCTCCACTTT. Its protein is CAWRTGNSPLHF.

The V call is TRBV14, the J call TRBJ2-5; D is possibly TRBD2 (7 bases). Germline assignment: CDR1 SGHDN and CDR2 FVKESK. CDR3 length: 14 residues. Deletions cut 3 bases from V and 5 bases from J, with 13 bases between. The CDR3 coding sequence is TGTGCCAGCAGCCAGGGCAGGGGAGGGGAGACCCAGTACTTC. Its protein product is CASSQGRGGETQYF.

J is TRBJ2-4 and V is TRBV4-1; D perhaps matches TRBD1 (5 bases). Deletions cut 4 bases from V and 8 bases from J, with 12 bases between. The CDR3 consists of 13 residues. Germline V gene lookup returns CDR1 MGHRA and CDR2 YSYEKL. In DNA, the CDR3 is TGCGCCAGCAGCCCCGTAGGGGTAGACATTCAGTACTTC. Translating it yields CASSPVGVDIQYF.

The rearrangement joins TRBV28 to TRBJ2-2, with D perhaps matching TRBD2 (7 bases). The CDR3 is made up of 14 amino acids. CDR1 MDHEN and CDR2 SYDVKM come from the germline V gene. V was pared by 3 bases and J by 5 bases, with 10 bases between. The CDR3 is CASSLGGQTGELFF. The CDR3, as DNA: TGTGCCAGCAGTTTGGGGGGGCAGACCGGGGAGCTGTTTTTT.

The chain joins TRBV5-1 to TRBJ2-2, with D tentatively TRBD2 (6 bases). CDR1 is SGHRS, CDR2 YFSETQ, per germline. The ends were cut back, 3 bases at V and 1 base at J, with 16 bases in the middle. This CDR3 contains 17 residues. CDR3 in DNA: TGCGCCAGCAGCTACCCAAGCGTCGGGGGGAACACCGGGGAGCTGTTTTTT. This translates into CASSYPSVGGNTGELFF.